Given below is one TCR gamma chain in context. Its target is unknown. Alphabeta T cells were depleted, then CD3+ Vdelta1+ Vdelta2- thymocytes were FACS-sorted. This sample was taken from a study of Vδ1+ human thymocytes. Study findings and constraints: Thymic TRG and TRD repertoires appeared highly polyclonal. TRD repertoires were essentially private, unlike widely shared TRG clonotypes. Despite high sort purity, about a fifth of thymic T cell receptor delta sequences were Vdelta2.

Sequences come from RNA converted to cDNA by reverse transcription. Multiplex PCR used pooled V-gene forward primers and a constant-region reverse primer to amplify CDR3s. TCRdb repeated clone calling on the multiplex PCR reads with CATT. This table has tens of thousands of gamma-chain clones, 12% to 15% appearing once. Germline values: CDR1 EGSNGY, CDR2 YDSYNSKV. The ends lost 6 bases at V and 7 bases at J; junction bases unmatched: 15. The CDR3 totals 14 residues. The TCR was taken from a child in the first two years of life who had congenital heart surgery. Material: Vdelta1+ gamma-delta thymocytes from the thymus. The subset is: FACS-sorted CD3+ TCRalphabeta- TCRVdelta1+ TCRVdelta2- thymocytes. The chain employs TRGV2 and TRGJ1 or TRGJ2. The chain's CDR3 is CATWNGPRDYKKLF. CDR3 in DNA: TGTGCCACCTGGAATGGGCCGAGGGACTATAAGAAACTCTTT.